The TCR beta chain described here comes from a study of TIL therapy for anti-PD-1-resistant metastatic lung cancer. The wider study: Median patient age was about 56, ranging about 38-80 years. By whole-exome sequencing, median non-synonymous tumor mutation burden was over 1.2 mutations per megabase.

Germline-derived CDR1 and CDR2 are SGHTA and FQGTGA. CDR3 length equals 15 residues. V gave up 2 bases and J gave up 5 bases, with 15 bases separating them. Regarding time point: pre-treatment sample, taken before nivolumab and TIL therapy. Most excised metastases sampled were pleural nodules or supraclavicular lymph nodes. The libraries were made with immunoSEQ v3. The method was immunoSEQ multiplex PCR; TCRdb's version includes in-frame clones alone and lacks a portion of them. This sample carries tens of thousands of clones, 72% of them seen once, and the ten largest clones take 7% to 9%. This clone appeared a single time.

This TCR derives from a person aged 25 to 79 with non-small cell lung cancer. The chain has TRBV7-3 and TRBJ1-2; a possible D gene is TRBD1 (5 bases). Specimen: tumor tissue, collected at baseline. The CDR3 loop reads CASSLGPGEGYGYTF. Here the CDR3 DNA reads TGTGCCAGCAGCTTAGGGCCAGGAGAGGGGTATGGCTACACCTTC.